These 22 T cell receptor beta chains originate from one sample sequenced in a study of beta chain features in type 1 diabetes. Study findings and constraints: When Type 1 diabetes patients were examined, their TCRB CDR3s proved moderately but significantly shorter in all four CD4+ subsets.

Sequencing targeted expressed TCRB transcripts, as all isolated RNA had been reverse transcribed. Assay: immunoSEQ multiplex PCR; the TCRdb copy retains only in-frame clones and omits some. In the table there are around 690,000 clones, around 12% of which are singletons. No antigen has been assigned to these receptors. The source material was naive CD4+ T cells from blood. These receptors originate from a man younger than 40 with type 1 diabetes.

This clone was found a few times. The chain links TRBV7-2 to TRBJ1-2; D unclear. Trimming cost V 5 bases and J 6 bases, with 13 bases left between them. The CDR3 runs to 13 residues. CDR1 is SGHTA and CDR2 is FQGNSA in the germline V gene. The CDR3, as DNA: TGTGCCAGCAGCCCCAGAGCGCCCGATGGCTACACCTTC. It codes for CASSPRAPDGYTF. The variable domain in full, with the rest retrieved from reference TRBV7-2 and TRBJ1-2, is GAGVSQSPSNKVTEKGKDVELRCDPISGHTALYWYRQSLGQGLEFLIYFQGNSAPDKSGLPSDRFSAERTGGSVSTLTIQRTQQEDSAVYLCASSPRAPDGYTFGSGTRLTVV.

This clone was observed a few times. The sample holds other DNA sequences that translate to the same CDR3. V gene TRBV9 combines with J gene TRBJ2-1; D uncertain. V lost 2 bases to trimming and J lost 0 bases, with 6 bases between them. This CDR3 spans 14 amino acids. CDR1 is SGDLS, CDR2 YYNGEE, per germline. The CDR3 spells CASSVTSSYNEQFF. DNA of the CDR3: TGTGCCAGCAGCGTTACGAGCTCCTACAATGAGCAGTTCTTC.

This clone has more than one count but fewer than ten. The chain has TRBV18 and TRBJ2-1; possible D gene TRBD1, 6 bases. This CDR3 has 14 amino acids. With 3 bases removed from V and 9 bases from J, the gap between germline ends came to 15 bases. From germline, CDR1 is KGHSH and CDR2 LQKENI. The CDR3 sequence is CASSPSQGIAEQFF. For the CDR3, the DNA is TGTGCCAGCTCACCCTCCCAGGGGATAGCTGAGCAGTTCTTC.

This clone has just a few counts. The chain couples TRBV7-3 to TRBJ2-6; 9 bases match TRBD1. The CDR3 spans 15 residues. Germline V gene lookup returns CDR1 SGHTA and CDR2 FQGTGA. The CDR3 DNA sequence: TGTGCGAATGGGACAGGGACTCAAGGGGCCAACGTCCTGACTTTC. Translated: CANGTGTQGANVLTF.

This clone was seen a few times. The CDR3 sequence: CASSEGGAADTQYF. CDR3 bases: TGTGCCAGCAGTGAAGGGGGGGCTGCAGATACGCAGTATTTT. The chain couples TRBV6-1 to TRBJ2-3; D is tentatively TRBD1 or TRBD2 (6 bases each). Germline V CDR1 and CDR2: MNHNS, SASEGT. CDR3 length equals 14 residues. V was trimmed by 1 base and J by 4 bases, leaving 9 bases between them.

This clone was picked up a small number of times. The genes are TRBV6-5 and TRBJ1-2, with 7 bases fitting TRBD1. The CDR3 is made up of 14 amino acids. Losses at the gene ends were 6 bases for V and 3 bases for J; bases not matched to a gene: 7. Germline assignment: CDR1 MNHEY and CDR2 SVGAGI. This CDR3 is CASRAPGTDYGYTF. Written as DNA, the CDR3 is TGTGCCAGCAGAGCACCCGGGACAGACTATGGCTACACCTTC.

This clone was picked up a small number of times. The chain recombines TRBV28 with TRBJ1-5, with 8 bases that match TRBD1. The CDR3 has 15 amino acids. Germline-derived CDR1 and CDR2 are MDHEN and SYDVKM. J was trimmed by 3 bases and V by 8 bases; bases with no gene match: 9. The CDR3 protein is CASLPGGADNQPQHF. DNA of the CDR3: TGTGCCAGCCTCCCAGGGGGCGCAGACAATCAGCCCCAGCATTTT.

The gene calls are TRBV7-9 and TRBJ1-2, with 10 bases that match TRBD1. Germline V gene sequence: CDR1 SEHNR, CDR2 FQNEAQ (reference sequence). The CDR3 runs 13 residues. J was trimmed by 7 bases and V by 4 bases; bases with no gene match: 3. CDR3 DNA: TGTGCCAGCAGCTCGGACAGGGGGTTTGGCTACACCTTC. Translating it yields CASSSDRGFGYTF.

DNA for the CDR3: TGTGCCAGCAGCTTAGGTGGTTCGGTGGGCTACGAGCAGTACTTC. Its protein is CASSLGGSVGYEQYF. The rearrangement joins TRBV7-9 to TRBJ2-7; D ambiguous. CDR3 length: 15 residues. Trimming cost V 1 base and J 3 bases, with 13 bases left between them. The germline gives CDR1 SEHNR, CDR2 FQNEAQ (reference sequence). The whole variable domain, filled in from reference TRBV7-9 and TRBJ2-7, reads DTGVSQNPRHKITKRGQNVTFRCDPISEHNRLYWYRQTLGQGPEFLTYFQNEAQLEKSRLLSDRFSAERPKGSFSTLEIQRTEQGDSAMYLCASSLGGSVGYEQYFGPGTRLTVT.

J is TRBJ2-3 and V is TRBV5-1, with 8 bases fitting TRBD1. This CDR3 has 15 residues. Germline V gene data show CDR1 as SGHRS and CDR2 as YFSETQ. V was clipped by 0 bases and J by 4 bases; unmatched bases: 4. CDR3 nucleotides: TGCGCCAGCAGCTTGGGACAGGGGAAGTCAGATACGCAGTATTTT. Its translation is CASSLGQGKSDTQYF.

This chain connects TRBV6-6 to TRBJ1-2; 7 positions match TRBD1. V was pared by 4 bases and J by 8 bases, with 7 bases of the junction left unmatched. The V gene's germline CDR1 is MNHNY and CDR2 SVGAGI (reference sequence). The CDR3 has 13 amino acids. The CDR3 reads CASSSRQGHGYTF. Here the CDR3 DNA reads TGTGCCAGCAGTTCCAGACAGGGCCACGGCTACACCTTC.

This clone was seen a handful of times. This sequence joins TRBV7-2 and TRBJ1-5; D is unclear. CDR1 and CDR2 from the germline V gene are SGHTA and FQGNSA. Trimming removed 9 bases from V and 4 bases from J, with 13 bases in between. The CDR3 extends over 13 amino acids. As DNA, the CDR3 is TGTGCCAGTTCATGGGCGGATAATCAGCCCCAGCATTTT. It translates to CASSWADNQPQHF.

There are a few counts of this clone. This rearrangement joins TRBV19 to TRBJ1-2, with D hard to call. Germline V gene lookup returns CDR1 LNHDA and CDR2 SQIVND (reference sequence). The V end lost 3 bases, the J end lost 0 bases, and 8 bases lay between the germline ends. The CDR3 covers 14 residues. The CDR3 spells CASSIGKANYGYTF. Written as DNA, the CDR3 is TGTGCCAGTAGTATTGGCAAGGCTAACTATGGCTACACCTTC.

The CDR3 nucleotides are TGCGCCAGCAGCCGCTTGACAGGGGGCGACGAGCAGTACTTC. This gives the protein CASSRLTGGDEQYF. The chain uses TRBV5-1 and TRBJ2-7; TRBD1 matches at 10 bases. This CDR3 has 14 residues. Germline values: CDR1 SGHRS, CDR2 YFSETQ. Unmatched junction bases numbered 6, after V lost 4 bases and J lost 5 bases.

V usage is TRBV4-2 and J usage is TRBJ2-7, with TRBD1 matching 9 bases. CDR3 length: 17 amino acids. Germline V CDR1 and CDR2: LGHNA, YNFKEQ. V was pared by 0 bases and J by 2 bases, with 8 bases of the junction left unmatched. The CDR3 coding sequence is TGTGCCAGCAGCCAAGAGGGCGGGACAGGGCAGCCCTACGAGCAGTACTTC. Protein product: CASSQEGGTGQPYEQYF.

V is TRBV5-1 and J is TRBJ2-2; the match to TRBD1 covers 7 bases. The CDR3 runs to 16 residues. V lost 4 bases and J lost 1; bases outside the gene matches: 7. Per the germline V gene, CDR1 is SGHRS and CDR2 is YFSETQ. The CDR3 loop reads CASSPQTGRNTGELFF. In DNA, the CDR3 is TGCGCCAGCAGCCCGCAGACAGGGAGGAACACCGGGGAGCTGTTTTTT.

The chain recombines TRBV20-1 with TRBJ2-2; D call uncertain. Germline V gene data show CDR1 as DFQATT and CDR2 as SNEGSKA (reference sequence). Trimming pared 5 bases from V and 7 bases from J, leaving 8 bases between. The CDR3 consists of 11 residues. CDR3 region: CSAGKIGELFF. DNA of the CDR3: TGCAGTGCTGGGAAGATCGGGGAGCTGTTTTTT.

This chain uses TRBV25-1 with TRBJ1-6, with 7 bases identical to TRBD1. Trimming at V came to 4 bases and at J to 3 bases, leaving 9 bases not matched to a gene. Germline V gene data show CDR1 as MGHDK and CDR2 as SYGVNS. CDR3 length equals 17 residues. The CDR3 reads CASSASTGTVYNSPLHF. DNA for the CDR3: TGTGCCAGCAGTGCGAGCACCGGGACAGTCTATAATTCACCCCTCCACTTT.

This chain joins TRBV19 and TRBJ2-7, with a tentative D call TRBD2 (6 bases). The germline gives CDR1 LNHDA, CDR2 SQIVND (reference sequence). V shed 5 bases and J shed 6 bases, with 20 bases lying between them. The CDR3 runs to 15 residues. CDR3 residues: CASSGGTDTFREQYF. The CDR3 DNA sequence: TGTGCCAGTAGTGGAGGGACGGACACGTTCCGCGAGCAGTACTTC.

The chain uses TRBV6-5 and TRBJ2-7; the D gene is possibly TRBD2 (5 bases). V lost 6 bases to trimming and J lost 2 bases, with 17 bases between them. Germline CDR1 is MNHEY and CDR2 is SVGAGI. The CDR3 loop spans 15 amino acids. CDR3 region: CASSTDSQSPYEQYF. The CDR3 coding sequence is TGTGCCAGCAGCACGGACTCTCAAAGTCCCTACGAGCAGTACTTC.

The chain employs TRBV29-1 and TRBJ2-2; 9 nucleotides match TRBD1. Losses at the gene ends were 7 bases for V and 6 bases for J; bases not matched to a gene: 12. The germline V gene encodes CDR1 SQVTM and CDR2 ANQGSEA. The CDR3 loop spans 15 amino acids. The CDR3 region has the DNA TGCAGCGCAAGCCGGGACAGGGTGCTCTCCGGGGAGCTGTTTTTT. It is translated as CSASRDRVLSGELFF.

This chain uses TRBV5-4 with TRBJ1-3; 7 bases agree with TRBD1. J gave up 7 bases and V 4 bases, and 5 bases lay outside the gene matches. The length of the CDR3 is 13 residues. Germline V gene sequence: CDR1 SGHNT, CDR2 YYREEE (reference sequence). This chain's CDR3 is CASSQTGTNTIYF. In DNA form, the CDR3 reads TGTGCCAGCAGCCAGACAGGGACGAACACCATATATTTT.